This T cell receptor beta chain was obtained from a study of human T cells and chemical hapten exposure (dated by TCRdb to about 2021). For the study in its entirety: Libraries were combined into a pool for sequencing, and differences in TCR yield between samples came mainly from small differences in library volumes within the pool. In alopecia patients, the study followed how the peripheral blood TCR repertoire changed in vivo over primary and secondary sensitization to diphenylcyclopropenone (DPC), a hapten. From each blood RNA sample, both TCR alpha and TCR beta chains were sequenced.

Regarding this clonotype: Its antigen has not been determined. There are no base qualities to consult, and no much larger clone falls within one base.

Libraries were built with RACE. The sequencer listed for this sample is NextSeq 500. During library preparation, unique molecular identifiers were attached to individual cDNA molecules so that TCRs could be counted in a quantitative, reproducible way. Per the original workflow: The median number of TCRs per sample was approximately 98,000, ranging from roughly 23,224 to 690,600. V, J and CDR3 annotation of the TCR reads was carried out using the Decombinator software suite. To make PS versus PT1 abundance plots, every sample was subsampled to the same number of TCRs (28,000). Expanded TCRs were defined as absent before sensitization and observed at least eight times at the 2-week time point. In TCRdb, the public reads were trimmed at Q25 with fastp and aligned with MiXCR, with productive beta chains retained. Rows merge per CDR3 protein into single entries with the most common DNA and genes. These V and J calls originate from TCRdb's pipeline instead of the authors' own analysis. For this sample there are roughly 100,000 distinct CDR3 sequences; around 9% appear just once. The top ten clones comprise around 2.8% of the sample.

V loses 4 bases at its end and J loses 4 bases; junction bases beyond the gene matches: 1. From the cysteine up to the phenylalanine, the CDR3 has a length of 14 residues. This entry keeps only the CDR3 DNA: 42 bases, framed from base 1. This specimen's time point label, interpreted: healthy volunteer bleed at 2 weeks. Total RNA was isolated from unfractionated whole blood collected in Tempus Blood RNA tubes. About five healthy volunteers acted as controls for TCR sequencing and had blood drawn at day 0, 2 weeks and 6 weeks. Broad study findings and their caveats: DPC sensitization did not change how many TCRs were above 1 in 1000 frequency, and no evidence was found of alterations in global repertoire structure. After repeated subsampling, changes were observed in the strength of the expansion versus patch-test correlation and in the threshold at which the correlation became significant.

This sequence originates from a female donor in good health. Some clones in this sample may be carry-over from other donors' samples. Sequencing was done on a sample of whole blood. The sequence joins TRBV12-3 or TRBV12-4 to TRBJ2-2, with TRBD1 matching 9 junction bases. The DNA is TGTGCCAGCAGTTCGACAGGGGGCACCGGGGAGCTGTTTTTT. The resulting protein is CASSSTGGTGELFF.